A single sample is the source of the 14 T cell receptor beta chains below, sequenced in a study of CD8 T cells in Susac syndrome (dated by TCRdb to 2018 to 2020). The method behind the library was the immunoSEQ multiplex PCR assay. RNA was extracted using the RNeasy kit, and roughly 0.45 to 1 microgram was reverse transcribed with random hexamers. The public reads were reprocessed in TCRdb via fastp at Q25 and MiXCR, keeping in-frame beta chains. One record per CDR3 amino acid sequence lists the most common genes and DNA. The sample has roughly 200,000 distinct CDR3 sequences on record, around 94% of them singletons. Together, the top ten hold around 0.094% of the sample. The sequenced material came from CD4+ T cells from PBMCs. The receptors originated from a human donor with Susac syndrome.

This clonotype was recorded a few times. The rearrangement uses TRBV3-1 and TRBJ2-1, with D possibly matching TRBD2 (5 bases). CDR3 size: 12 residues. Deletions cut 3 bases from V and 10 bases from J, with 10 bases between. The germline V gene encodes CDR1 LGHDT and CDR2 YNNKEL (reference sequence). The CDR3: CASSQRTGEQFF. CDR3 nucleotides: TGTGCCAGCAGCCAGCGGACTGGCGAGCAGTTCTTC.

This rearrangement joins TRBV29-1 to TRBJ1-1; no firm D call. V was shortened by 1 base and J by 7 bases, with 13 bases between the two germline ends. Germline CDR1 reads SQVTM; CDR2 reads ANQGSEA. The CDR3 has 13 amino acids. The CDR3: CSVEGTGEFEAFF. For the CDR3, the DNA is TGCAGCGTTGAAGGGACCGGAGAGTTTGAAGCTTTCTTT.

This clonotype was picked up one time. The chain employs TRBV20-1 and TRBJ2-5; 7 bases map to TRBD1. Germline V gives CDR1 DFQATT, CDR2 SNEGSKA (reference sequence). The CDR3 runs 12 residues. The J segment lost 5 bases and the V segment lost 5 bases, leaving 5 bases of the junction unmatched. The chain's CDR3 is CSAQTGLETQYF. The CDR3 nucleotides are TGCAGTGCTCAGACAGGGTTGGAGACCCAGTACTTC.

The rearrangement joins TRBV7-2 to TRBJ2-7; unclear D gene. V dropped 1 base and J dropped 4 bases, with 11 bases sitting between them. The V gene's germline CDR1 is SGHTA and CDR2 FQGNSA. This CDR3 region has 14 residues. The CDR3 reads CASSLVPEMYEQYF. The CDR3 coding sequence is TGTGCCAGCAGCTTAGTTCCGGAGATGTACGAGCAGTACTTC.

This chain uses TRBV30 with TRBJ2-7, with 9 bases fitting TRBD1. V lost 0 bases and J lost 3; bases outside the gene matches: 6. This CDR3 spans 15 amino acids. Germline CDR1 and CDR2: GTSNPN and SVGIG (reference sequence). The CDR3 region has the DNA TGTGCCTGGAGTGTCGGACAGGGGTACTTCTACGAGCAGTACTTC. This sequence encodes CAWSVGQGYFYEQYF. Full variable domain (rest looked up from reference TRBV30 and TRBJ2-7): SQTIHQWPATLVQPVGSPLSLECTVEGTSNPNLYWYRQAAGRGLQLLFYSVGIGQISSEVPQNLSASRPQDRQFILSSKKLLLSDSGFYLCAWSVGQGYFYEQYFGPGTRLTVT.

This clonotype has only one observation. DNA for the CDR3: TGTGCCAGCAGCCAAGATAATCTCGGACAGGGGGCCTACGAGCAGTACTTC. Protein sequence: CASSQDNLGQGAYEQYF. The gene calls are TRBV4-2 and TRBJ2-7, with TRBD1 identical over 10 bases. Germline assignment: CDR1 LGHNA and CDR2 YNFKEQ. The J segment lost 2 bases and the V segment lost 0 bases, leaving 7 bases of the junction unmatched. The CDR3 consists of 17 residues.

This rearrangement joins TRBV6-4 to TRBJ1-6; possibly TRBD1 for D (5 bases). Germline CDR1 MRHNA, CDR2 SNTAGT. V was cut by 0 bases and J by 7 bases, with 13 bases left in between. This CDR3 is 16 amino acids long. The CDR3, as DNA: TGTGCCAGCAGTGACTCGGGGGGAAGCGGAAATTCACCCCTCCACTTT. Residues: CASSDSGGSGNSPLHF.

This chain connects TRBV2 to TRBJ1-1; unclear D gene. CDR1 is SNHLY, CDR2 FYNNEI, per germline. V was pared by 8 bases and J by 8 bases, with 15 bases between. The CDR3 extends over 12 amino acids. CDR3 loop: CASRNWPGEAFF. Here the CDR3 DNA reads TGTGCCAGCCGGAATTGGCCAGGCGAAGCTTTCTTT.

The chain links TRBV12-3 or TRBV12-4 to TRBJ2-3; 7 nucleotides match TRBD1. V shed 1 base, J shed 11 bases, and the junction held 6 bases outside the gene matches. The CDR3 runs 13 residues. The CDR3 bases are TGTGCCAGCAGTTTAGGGGACAGTAGAAAGCAGTATTTT. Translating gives CASSLGDSRKQYF.

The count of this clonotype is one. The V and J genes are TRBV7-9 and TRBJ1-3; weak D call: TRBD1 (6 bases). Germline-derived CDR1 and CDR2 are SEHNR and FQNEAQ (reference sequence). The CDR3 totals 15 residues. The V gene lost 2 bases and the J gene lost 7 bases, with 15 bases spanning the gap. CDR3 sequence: CASSLSARGWNTIYF. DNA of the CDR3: TGTGCCAGCAGCTTAAGTGCCAGGGGATGGAACACCATATATTTT.

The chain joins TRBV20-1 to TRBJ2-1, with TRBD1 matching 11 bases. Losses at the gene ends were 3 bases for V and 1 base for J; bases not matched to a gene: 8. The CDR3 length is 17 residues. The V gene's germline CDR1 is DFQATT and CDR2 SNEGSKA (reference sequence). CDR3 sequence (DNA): TGCAGTGCTAGGGCCGGGACAGGGGGAGAGTCCTACAATGAGCAGTTCTTC. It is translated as CSARAGTGGESYNEQFF.

CDR3: CASSPGTESQETQYF. CDR3 coding DNA: TGCGCCAGCAGCCCCGGGACTGAGAGTCAAGAGACCCAGTACTTC. The V call is TRBV5-1, the J call TRBJ2-5, with TRBD2 as a possible D gene (6 bases). This CDR3 has 15 amino acids. The germline gives CDR1 SGHRS, CDR2 YFSETQ. V was shortened by 4 bases and J by 2 bases, with 15 bases between the two germline ends. Full variable domain (outside the CDR3, taken from reference TRBV5-1 and TRBJ2-5): KAGVTQTPRYLIKTRGQQVTLSCSPISGHRSVSWYQQTPGQGLQFLFEYFSETQRNKGNFPGRFSGRQFSNSRSEMNVSTLELGDSALYLCASSPGTESQETQYFGPGTRLLVL.

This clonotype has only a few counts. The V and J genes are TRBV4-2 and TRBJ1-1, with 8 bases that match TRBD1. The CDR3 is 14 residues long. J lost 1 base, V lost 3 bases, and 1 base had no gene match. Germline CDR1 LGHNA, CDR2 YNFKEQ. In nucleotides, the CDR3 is TGTGCCAGCAGCCACGACAGGGGGAACACTGAAGCTTTCTTT. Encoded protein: CASSHDRGNTEAFF.

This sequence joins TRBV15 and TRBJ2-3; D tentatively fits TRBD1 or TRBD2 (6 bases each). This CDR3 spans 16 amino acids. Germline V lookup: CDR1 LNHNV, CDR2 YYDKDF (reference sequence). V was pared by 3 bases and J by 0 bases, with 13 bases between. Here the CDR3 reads CATSRRGGSSTDTQYF. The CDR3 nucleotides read TGTGCCACCAGCAGGCGAGGGGGGTCGAGCACAGATACGCAGTATTTT.